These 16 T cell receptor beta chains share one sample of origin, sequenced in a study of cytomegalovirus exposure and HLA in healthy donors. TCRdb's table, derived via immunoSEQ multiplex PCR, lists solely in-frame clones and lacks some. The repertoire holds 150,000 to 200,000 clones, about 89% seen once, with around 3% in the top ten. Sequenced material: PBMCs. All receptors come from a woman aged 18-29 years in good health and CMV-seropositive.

Here the CDR3 reads CASSLQDRAGTEAFF. CDR3 DNA: TGTGCCAGCAGCCTCCAGGACAGGGCCGGCACTGAAGCTTTCTTT. The chain joins TRBV5-6 to TRBJ1-1; 8 bases map to TRBD1. J lost 4 bases, V lost 4 bases, and 9 bases had no gene match. Germline V gene data show CDR1 as SGHDT and CDR2 as YYEEEE. This CDR3 is built from 15 residues.

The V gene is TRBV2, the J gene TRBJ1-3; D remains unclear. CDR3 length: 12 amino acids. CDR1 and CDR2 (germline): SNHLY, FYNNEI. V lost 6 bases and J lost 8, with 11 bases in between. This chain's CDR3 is CASRSRADTIYF. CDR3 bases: TGTGCCAGCAGGTCCCGCGCTGACACCATATATTTT.

CDR3 amino acids: CASSNYAGNEQFF. CDR3 coding DNA: TGTGCCAGCAGCAACTACGCGGGCAATGAGCAGTTCTTC. The chain employs TRBV9 and TRBJ2-1; a possible D gene is TRBD2 (5 bases). Per germline, CDR1 SGDLS and CDR2 YYNGEE. The CDR3 is 13 amino acids. Trimming shortened V by 4 bases and J by 6 bases, and 11 bases separated the two germline ends.

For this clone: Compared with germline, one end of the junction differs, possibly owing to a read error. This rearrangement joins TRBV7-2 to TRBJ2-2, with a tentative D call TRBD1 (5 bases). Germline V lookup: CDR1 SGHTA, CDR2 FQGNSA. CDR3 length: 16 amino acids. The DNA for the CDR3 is TGTGCCAGCAGCTCGGACAAGCTGGGGAACCCCGGGGAGCTGTTTTTT. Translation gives CASSSDKLGNPGELFF.

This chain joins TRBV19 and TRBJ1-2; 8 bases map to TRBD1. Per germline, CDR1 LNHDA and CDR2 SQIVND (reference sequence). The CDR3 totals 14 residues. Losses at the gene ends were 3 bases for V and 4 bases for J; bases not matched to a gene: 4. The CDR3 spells CASSIPTGAYGYTF. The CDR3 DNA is TGTGCCAGTAGTATTCCGACAGGGGCCTATGGCTACACCTTC.

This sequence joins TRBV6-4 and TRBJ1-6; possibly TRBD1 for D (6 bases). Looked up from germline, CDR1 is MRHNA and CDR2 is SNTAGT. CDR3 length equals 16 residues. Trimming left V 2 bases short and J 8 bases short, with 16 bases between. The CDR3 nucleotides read TGTGCCAGCAGTGACGGGGTTTGGCAGGGGTATTCACCCCTCCACTTT. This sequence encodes CASSDGVWQGYSPLHF.

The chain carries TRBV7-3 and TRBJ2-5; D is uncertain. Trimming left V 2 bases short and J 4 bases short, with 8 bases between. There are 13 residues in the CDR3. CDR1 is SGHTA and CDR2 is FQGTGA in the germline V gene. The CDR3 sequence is CASSLLGGETQYF. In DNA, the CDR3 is TGTGCCAGCAGCTTACTCGGTGGAGAGACCCAGTACTTC.

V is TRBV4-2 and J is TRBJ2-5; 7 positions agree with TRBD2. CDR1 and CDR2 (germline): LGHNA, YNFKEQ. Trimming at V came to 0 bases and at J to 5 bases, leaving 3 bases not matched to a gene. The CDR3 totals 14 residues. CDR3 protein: CASSQDGGRETQYF. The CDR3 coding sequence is TGTGCCAGCAGCCAAGACGGGGGGAGGGAGACCCAGTACTTC.

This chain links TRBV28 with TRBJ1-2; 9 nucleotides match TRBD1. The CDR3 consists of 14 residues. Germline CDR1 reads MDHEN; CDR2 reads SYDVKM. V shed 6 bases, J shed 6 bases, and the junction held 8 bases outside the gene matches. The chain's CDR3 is CASRQGAWVDGYTF. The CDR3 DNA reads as TGTGCCAGCAGACAGGGGGCTTGGGTGGATGGCTACACCTTC.

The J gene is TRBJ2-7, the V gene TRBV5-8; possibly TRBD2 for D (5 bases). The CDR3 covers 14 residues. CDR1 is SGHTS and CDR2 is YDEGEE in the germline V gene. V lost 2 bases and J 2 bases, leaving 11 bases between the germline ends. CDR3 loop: CASSFEGTTYEQYF. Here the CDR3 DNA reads TGTGCCAGCAGCTTCGAGGGAACAACCTACGAGCAGTACTTC.

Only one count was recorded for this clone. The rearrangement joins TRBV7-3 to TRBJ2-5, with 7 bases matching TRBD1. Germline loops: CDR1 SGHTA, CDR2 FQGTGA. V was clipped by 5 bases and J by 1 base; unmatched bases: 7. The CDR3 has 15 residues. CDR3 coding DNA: TGTGCCAGCAGCCACTACGCAGGGGGCCAAGAGACCCAGTACTTC. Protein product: CASSHYAGGQETQYF.

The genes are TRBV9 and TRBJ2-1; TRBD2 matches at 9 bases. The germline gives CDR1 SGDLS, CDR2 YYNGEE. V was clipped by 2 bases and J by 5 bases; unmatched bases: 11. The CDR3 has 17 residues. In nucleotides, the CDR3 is TGTGCCAGCAGCGTCTCCACGACGGGGACTAGCAACAATGAGCAGTTCTTC. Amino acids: CASSVSTTGTSNNEQFF. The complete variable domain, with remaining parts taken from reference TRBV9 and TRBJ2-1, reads DSGVTQTPKHLITATGQRVTLRCSPRSGDLSVYWYQQSLDQGLQFLIQYYNGEERAKGNILERFSAQQFPDLHSELNLSSLELGDSALYFCASSVSTTGTSNNEQFFGPGTRLTVL.

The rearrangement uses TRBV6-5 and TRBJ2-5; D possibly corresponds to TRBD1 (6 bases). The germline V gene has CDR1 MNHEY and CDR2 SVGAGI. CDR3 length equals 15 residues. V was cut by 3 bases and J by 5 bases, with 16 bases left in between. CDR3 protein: CASSYWETGRETQYF. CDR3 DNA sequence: TGTGCCAGCAGTTATTGGGAAACAGGGCGGGAGACCCAGTACTTC.

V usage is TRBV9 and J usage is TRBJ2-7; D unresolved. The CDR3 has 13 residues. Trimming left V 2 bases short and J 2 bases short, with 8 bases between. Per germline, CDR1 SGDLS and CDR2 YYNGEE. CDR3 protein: CASSVGSTYEQYF. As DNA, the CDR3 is TGTGCCAGCAGCGTGGGCAGCACCTACGAGCAGTACTTC. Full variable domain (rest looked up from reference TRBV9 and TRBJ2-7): DSGVTQTPKHLITATGQRVTLRCSPRSGDLSVYWYQQSLDQGLQFLIQYYNGEERAKGNILERFSAQQFPDLHSELNLSSLELGDSALYFCASSVGSTYEQYFGPGTRLTVT.

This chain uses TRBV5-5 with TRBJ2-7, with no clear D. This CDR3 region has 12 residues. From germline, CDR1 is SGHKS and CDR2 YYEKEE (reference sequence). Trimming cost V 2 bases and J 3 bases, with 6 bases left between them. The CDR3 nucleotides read TGTGCCAGCAGCTTAAGCGTCTACGAGCAGTACTTC. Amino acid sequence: CASSLSVYEQYF.

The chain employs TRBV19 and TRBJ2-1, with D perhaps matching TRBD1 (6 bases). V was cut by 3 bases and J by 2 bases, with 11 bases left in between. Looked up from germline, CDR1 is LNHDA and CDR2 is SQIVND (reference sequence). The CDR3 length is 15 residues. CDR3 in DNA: TGTGCCAGTAGTATCGGGTGGGGGCCCTACAATGAGCAGTTCTTC. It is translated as CASSIGWGPYNEQFF.